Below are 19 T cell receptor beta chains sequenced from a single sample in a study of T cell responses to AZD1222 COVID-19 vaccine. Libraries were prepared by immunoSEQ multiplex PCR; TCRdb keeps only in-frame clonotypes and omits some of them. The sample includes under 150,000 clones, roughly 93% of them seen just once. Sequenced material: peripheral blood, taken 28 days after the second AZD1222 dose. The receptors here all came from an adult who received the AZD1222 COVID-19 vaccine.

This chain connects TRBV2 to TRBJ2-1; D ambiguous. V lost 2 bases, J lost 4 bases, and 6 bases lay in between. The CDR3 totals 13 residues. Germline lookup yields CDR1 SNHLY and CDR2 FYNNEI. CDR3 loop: CASSEKGYNEQFF. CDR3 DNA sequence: TGTGCCAGCAGTGAAAAGGGTTACAATGAGCAGTTCTTC.

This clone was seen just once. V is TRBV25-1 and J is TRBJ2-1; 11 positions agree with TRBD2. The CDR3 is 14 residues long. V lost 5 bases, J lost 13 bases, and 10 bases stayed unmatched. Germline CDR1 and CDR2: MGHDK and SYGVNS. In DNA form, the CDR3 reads TGTGCCAGCAGTCACCCCCTAGCGGGGGGCTCTCAGTTCTTC. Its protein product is CASSHPLAGGSQFF.

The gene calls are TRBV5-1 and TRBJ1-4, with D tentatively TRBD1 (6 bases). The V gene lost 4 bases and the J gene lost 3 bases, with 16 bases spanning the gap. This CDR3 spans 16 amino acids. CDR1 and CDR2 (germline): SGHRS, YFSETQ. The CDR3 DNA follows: TGCGCCAGCAGCACCAATACAGGGCAGCCTAATGAAAAACTGTTTTTT. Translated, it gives CASSTNTGQPNEKLFF.

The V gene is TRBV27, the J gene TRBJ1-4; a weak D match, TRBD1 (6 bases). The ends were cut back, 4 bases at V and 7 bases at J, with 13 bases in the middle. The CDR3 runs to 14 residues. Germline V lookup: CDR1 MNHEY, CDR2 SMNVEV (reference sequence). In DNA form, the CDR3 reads TGTGCCAGCAGTTACACAGGGATTGGTGAAAAACTGTTTTTT. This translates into CASSYTGIGEKLFF.

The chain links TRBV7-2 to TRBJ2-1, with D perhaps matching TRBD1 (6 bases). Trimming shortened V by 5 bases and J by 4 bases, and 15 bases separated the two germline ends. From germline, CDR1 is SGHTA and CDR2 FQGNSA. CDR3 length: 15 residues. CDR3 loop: CASSEQGGGYNEQFF. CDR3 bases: TGTGCCAGCAGCGAACAGGGCGGCGGGTACAATGAGCAGTTCTTC.

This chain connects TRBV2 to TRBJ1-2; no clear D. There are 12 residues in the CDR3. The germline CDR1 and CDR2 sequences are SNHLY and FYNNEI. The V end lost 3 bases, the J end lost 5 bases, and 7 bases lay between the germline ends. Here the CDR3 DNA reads TGTGCCAGCAGTGATGAGGAGTATGGCTACACCTTC. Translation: CASSDEEYGYTF.

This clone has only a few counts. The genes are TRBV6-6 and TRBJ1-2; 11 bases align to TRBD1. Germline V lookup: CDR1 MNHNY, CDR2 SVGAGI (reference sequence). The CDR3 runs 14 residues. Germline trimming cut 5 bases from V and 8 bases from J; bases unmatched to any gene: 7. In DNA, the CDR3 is TGTGCCAGCAGTGGGGACAGGGGGACCGGGGGCTACACCTTC. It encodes CASSGDRGTGGYTF.

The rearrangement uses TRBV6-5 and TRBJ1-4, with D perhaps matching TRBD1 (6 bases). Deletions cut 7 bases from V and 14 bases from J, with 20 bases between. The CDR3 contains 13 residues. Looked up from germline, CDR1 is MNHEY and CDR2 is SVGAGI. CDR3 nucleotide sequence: TGTGCCAGCACCAAGACAGGATACGAAGGGCTGTTTTTT. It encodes CASTKTGYEGLFF.

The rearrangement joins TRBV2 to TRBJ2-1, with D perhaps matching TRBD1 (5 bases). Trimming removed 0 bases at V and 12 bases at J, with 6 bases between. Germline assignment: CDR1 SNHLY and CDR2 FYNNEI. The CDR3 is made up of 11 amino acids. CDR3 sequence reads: CASSEAQGQFF. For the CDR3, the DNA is TGTGCCAGCAGTGAAGCGCAGGGGCAGTTCTTC.

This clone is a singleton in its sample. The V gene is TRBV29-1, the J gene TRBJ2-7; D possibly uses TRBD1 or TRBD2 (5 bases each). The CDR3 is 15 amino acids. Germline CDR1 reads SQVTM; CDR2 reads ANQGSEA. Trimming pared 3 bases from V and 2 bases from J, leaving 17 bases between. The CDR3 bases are TGCAGCGTTGATTTGGGCCGGGACGGCACCTACGAGCAGTACTTC. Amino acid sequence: CSVDLGRDGTYEQYF.

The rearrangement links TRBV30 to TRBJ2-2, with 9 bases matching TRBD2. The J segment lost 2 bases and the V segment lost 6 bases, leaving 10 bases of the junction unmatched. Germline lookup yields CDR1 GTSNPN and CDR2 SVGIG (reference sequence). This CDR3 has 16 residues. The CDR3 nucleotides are TGTGCCTGTATCCCTAGCGGGACAGCAAACACCGGGGAGCTGTTTTTT. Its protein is CACIPSGTANTGELFF.

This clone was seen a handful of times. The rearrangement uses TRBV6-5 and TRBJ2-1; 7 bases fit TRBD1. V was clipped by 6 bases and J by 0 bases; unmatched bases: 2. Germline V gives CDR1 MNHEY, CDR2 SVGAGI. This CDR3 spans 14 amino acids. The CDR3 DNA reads TGTGCCAGCAGAGGGGACAGCTCCTACAATGAGCAGTTCTTC. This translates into CASRGDSSYNEQFF.

Here the CDR3 DNA reads TGTGCCAGCACCCTGGGAGCGGGAGGGCCCACAAACATTCAGTACTTC. Protein: CASTLGAGGPTNIQYF. The genes are TRBV7-2 and TRBJ2-4, with 10 positions matching TRBD2. J lost 6 bases, V lost 7 bases, and 12 bases had no gene match. CDR3 length equals 16 residues. Germline V CDR1 and CDR2: SGHTA, FQGNSA.

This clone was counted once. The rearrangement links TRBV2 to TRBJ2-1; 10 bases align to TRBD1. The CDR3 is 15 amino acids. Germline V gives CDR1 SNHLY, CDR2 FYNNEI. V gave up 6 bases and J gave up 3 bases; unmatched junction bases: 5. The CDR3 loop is CASRADRGGYNEQFF. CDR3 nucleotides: TGTGCCAGCAGAGCGGACAGGGGGGGCTACAATGAGCAGTTCTTC.

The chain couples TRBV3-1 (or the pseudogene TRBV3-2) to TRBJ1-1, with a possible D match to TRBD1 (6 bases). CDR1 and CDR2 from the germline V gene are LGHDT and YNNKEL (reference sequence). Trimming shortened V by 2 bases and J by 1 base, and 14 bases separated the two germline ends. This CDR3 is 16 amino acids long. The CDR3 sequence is CASSQTGAGWNTEAFF. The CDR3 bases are TGTGCCAGCAGCCAAACGGGGGCGGGATGGAACACTGAAGCTTTCTTT.

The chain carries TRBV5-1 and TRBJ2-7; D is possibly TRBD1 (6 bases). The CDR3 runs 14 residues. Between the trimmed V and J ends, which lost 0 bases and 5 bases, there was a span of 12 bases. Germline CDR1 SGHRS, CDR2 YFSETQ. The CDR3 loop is CASSLVQGSNEQYF. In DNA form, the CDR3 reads TGCGCCAGCAGCTTGGTGCAGGGGTCGAACGAGCAGTACTTC.

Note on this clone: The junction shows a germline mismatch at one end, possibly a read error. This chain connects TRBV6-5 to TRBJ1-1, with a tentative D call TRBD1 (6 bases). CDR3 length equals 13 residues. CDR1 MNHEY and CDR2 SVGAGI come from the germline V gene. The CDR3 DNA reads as TGTGCCAGCAATTACAGGGTGAACACTGAAGCTTTCTTT. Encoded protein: CASNYRVNTEAFF.

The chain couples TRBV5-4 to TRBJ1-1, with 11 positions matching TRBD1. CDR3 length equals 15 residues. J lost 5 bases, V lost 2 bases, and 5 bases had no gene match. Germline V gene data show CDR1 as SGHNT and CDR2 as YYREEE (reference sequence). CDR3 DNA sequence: TGTGCCAGCAGCTTCCCGGGACAGGGGGGGACTGAAGCTTTCTTT. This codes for CASSFPGQGGTEAFF.

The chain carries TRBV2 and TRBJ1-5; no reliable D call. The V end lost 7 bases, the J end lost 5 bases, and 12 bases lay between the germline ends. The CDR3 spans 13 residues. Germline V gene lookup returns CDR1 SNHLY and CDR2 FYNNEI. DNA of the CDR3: TGTGCCAGCACCCCCGGATTAGATCAGCCCCAGCATTTT. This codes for CASTPGLDQPQHF.